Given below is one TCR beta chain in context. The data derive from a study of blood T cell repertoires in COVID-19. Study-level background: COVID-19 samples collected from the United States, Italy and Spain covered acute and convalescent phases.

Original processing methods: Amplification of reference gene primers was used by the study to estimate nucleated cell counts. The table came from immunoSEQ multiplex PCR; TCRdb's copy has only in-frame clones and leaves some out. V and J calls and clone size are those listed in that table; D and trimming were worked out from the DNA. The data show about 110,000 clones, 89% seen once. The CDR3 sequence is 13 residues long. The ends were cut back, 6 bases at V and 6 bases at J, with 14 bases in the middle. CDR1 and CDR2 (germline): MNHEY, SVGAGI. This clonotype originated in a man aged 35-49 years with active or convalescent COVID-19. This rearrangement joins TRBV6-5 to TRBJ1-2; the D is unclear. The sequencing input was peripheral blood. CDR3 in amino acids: CASSSNRVNGYTF. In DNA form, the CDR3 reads TGTGCCAGCAGCTCCAACCGAGTGAATGGCTACACCTTC.